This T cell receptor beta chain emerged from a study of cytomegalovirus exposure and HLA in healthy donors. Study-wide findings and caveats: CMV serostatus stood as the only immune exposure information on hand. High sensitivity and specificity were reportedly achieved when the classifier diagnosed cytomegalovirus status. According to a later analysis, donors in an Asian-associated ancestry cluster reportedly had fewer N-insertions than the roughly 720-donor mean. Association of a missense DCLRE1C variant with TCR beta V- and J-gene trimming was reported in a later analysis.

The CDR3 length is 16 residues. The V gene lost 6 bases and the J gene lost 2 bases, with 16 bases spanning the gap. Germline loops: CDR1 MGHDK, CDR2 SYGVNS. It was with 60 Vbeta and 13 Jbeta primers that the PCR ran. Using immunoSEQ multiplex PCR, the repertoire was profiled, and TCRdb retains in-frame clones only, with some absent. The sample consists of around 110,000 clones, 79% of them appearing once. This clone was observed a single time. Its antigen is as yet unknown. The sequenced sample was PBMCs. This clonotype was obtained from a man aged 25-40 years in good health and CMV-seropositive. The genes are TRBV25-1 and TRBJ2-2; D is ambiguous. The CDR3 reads CASSLWAPSNTGELFF. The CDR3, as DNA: TGTGCCAGCAGCCTTTGGGCACCGTCAAACACCGGGGAGCTGTTTTTT.